This record concerns one TCR beta chain sequence. No antigen is known for it. V lost 3 bases, J lost 2 bases, and 5 bases lay in between. The germline V gene has CDR1 WSHSY and CDR2 SAAADI. The CDR3 contains 13 residues. The entry originates in a study of T-cell reconstitution after alpha-beta-depleted transplantation in children. The authors prepared the TCRbeta library with unique molecular identifiers. TCRdb processed the PCR reads anew with MiXCR; each CDR3 protein has one entry. Here the sample spans a few hundred thousand distinct CDR3 sequences, about 17% being singletons. General observations from the study: Where alpha-beta T cells came from about two months after transplant was reportedly several hundred expanded graft clones. It was newly produced T cells that mostly accounted for T-cell counts and diversity one year after transplant. Surviving recipient T cells and thymic progenitors produced the high day-60 TCRbeta diversity seen in some patients.

The clonotype was recovered from a boy younger than two who had a stem cell transplant for Wiskott-Aldrich syndrome, so the T cells may come from the graft donor. The chain recombines TRBV10-2 with TRBJ2-1; D gene unclear. The sequencing here drew on PBMCs, mostly from graft donor cells, taken 360 days after TCRalphabeta/CD19-depleted stem cell transplant. CDR3 bases: TGCGCCAGCAGTGAAGGCACCTACAATGAGCAGTTCTTC. It specifies CASSEGTYNEQFF.